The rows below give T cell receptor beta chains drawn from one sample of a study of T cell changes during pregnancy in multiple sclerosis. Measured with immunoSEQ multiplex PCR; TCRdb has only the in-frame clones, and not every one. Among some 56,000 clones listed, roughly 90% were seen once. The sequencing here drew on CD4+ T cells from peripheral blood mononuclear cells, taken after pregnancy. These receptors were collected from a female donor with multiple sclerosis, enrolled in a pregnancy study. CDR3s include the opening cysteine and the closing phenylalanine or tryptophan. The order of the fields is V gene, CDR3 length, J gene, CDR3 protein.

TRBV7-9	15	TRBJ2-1	CASSPGQGSYNEQFF
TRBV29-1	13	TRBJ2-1	CSAQTGSRNEQFF
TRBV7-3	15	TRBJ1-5	CASSVVGADNQPQHF
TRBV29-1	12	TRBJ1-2	CSVWTTEGGYTF
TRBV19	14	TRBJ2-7	CASSGADRAYEQYF
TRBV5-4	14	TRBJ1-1	CASSLEQGIAEAFF
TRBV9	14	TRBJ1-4	CASSGTGWGEKLFF
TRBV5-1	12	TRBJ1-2	CASREGAKDYTF
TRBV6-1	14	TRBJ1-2	CARRTGPPNYGYTF
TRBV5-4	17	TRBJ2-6	CASSLALPVSGANVLTF
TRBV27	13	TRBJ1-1	CASSPRRNTEAFF
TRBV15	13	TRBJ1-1	CAVESVANTEAFF
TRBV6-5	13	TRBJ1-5	CASSRTGNQPQHF
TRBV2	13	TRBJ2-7	CASSGDSSYEQYF
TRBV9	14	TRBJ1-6	CASSVGLSNSPLHF
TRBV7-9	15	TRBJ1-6	CASSLRQGYNSPLHF
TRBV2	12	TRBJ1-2	CASSEASRGYTF
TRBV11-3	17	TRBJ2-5	CASSLGAASGGQETQYF
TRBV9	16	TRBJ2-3	CASSVLAGSSTDTQYF
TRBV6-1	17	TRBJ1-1	CASSEFGVTSLGAEAFF
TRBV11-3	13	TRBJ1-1	CASSLVGGPEAFF
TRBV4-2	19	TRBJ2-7	CASSQDTSKGGYSSYEQYF
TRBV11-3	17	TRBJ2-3	CASSFSGTSGGRGTQYF
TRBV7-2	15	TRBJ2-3	CASSLGVGGGDTQYF
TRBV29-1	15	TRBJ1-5	CSVAIGQGRDQPQHF
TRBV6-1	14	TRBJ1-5	CASSNYREGQPQHF
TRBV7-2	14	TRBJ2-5	CASSFPWSGETQYF
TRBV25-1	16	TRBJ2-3	CASSDGTGPSTDTQYF
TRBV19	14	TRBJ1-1	CASSKAGMNTEAFF
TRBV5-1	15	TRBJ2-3	CASSYRDNSGDTQYF
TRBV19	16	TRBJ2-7	CASSVNLAPSSYEQYF
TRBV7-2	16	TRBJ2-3	CASSLGRAFGTDTQYF
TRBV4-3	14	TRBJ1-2	CASSQDDRFGGYTF
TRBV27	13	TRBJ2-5	CASPGQGEETQYF
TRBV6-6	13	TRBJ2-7	CASSYVAGYEQYF
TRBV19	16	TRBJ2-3	CASSPQRTSGTDTQYF
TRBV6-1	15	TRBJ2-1	CASSERDRADNEQFF
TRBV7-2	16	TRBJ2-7	CASSQTYREINHEQYF
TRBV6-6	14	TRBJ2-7	CASSYSAGTYEQYF
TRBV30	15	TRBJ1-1	CAWSVAVRVGTEAFF
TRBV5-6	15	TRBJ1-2	CASSAQGAAVYGYTF
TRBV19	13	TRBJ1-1	CASTDRGYTEAFF
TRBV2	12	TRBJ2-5	CASKGVKETQYF
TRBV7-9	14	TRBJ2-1	CASSAPRGGNEQFF
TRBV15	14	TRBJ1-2	CATQDQTGSLGYTF
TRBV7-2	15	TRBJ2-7	CASSEYGGYSYEQYF
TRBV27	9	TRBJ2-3	CASGATQYF
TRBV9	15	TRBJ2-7	CASSVGISGAYEQYF
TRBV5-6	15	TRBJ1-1	CASTGAWGVNTEAFF
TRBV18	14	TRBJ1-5	CASSPQGQQGPQHF
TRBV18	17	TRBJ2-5	CASSPRGTSGVQETQYF
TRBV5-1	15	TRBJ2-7	CASSLVRGGSYEQYF
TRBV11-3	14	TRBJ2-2	CASSFGQYTGELFF
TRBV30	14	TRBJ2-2	CAWSGSSNTGELFF
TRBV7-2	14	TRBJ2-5	CASSKQGARETQYF
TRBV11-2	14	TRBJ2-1	CASSLLAASAEQFF
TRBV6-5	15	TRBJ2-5	CASTRSSGGAKTQYF